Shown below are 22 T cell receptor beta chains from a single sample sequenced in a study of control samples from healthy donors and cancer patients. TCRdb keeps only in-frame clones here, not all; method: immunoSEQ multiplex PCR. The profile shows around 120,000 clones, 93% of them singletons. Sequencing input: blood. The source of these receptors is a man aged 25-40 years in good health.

This CDR3 is CASSMWIGYTF. CDR3 coding DNA: TGTGCCAGTAGTATGTGGATTGGCTACACCTTC. This chain links TRBV19 with TRBJ1-2, with D hard to call. Germline V gene sequence: CDR1 LNHDA, CDR2 SQIVND (reference sequence). The CDR3 has 11 residues. The germline V and J ends were trimmed by 3 bases and 7 bases, with 6 bases remaining between them.

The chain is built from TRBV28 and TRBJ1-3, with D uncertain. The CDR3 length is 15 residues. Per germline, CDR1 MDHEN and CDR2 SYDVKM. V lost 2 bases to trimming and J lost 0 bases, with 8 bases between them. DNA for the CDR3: TGTGCCAGCAGTTTAGCCGGACTCTCTGGAAACACCATATATTTT. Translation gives CASSLAGLSGNTIYF.

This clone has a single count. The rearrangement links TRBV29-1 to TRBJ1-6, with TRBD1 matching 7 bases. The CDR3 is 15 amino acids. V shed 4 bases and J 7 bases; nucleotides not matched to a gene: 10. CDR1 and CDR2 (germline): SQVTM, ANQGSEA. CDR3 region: CSVALTGTANSPLHF. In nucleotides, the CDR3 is TGCAGCGTTGCCCTAACCGGGACAGCGAATTCACCCCTCCACTTT.

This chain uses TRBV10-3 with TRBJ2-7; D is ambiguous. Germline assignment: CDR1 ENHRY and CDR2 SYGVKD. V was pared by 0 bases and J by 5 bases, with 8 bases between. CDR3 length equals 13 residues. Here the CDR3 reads CAISESSADEQYF. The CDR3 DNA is TGTGCCATCAGTGAGTCCTCCGCAGACGAGCAGTACTTC.

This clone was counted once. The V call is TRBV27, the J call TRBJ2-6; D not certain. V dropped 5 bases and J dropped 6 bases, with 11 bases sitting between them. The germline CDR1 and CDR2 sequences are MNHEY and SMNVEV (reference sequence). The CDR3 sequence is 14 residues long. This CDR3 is CASSPAPVANVLTF. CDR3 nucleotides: TGTGCCAGCAGTCCAGCTCCGGTGGCCAACGTCCTGACTTTC. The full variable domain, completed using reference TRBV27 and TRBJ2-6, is EAQVTQNPRYLITVTGKKLTVTCSQNMNHEYMSWYRQDPGLGLRQIYYSMNVEVTDKGDVPEGYKVSRKEKRNFPLILESPSPNQTSLYFCASSPAPVANVLTFGAGSRLTVL.

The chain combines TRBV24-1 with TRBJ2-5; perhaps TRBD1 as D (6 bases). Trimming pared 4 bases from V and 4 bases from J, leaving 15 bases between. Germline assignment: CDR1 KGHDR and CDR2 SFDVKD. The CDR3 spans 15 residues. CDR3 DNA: TGTGCCACCAGTGACCTGGACAGCCCTCGAGAGACCCAGTACTTC. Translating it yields CATSDLDSPRETQYF.

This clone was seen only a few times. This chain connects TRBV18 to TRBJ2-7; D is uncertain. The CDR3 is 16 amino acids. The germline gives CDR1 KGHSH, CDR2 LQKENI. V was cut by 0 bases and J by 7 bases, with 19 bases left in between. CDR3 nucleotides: TGTGCCAGCTCACCACCGGCCTCAATCCTTATACGGGAGCAGTACGTC. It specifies CASSPPASILIREQYV.

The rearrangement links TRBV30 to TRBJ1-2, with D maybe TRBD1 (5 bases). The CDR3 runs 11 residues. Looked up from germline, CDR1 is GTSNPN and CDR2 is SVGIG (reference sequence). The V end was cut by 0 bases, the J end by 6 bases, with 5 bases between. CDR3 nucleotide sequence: TGTGCCTGGAGTGTGGGACATGGCTACACCTTC. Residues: CAWSVGHGYTF.

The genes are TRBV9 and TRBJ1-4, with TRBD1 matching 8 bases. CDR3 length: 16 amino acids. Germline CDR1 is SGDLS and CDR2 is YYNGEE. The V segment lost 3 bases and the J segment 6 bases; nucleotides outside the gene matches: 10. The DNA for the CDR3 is TGTGCCAGCAGCGAGGATGAGGACAGGGTAGATGAAAAACTGTTTTTT. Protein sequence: CASSEDEDRVDEKLFF.

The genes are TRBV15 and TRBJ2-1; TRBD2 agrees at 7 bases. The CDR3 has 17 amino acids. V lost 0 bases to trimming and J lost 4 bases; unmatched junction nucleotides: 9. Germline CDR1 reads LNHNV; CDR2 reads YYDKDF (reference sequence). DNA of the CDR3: TGTGCCACCAGCAGAGATCTGAAGCGGGACCGGTACAATGAGCAGTTCTTC. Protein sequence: CATSRDLKRDRYNEQFF.

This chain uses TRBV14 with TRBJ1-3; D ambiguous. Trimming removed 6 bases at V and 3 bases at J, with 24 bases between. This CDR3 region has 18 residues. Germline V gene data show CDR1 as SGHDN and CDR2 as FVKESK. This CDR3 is CASSYGRHREPLGNTIYF. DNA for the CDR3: TGTGCCAGCAGTTATGGACGCCACCGAGAACCTCTTGGAAACACCATATATTTT.

CDR3 sequence reads: CASSIVGRLGTEAFF. CDR3 in DNA: TGTGCCAGCAGTATCGTGGGCCGACTGGGCACTGAAGCTTTCTTT. The chain recombines TRBV27 with TRBJ1-1; D is unresolved. CDR3 size: 15 residues. Per germline, CDR1 MNHEY and CDR2 SMNVEV (reference sequence). Trimming left V 5 bases short and J 4 bases short, with 17 bases between.

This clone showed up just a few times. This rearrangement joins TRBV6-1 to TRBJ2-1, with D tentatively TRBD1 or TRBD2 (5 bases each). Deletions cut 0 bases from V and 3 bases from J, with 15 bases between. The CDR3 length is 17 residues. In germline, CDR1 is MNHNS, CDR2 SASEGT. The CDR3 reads CASSEALEGPHYNEQFF. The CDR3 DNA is TGTGCCAGCAGTGAAGCGCTAGAGGGGCCCCACTACAATGAGCAGTTCTTC.

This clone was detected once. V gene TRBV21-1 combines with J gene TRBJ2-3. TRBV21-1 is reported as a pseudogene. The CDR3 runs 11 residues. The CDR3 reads CASSTTDTQYF. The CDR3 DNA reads TGTGCCAGCAGCACCACAGATACGCAGTATTTT.

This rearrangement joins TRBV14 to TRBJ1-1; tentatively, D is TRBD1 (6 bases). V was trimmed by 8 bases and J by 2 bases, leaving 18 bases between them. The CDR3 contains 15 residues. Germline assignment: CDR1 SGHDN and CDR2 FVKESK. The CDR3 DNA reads TGTGCCAGCCCCGAAGACCGGGACAAAAACACTGAAGCTTTCTTT. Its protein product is CASPEDRDKNTEAFF.

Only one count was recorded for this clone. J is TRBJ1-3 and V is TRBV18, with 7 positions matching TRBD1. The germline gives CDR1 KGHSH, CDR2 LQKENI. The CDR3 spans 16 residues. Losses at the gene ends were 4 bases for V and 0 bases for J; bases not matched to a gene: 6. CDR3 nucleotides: TGTGCCAGCTCACTTTCGGGACAGCCCTCTGGAAACACCATATATTTT. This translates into CASSLSGQPSGNTIYF.

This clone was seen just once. The chain's CDR3 is CASSLISFLNTEAFF. The CDR3 DNA follows: TGTGCCAGCAGCTTAATTAGCTTCCTGAACACTGAAGCTTTCTTT. The genes are TRBV7-2 and TRBJ1-1; no definite D call. The length of the CDR3 is 15 residues. Germline V CDR1 and CDR2: SGHTA, FQGNSA. The V and J ends lost 2 bases and 0 bases respectively, with 10 bases between them.

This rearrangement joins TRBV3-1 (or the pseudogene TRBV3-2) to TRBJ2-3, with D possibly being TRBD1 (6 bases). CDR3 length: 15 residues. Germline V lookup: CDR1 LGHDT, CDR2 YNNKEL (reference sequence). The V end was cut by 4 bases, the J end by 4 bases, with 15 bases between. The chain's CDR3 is CASSRLRRGSDTQYF. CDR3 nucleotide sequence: TGTGCCAGCAGCCGACTTCGCAGGGGTTCAGATACGCAGTATTTT.

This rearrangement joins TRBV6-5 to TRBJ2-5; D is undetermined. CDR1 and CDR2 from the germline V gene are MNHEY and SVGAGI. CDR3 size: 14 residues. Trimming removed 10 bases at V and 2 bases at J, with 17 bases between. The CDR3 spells CATRLIGGQETQYF. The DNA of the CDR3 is TGTGCCACAAGACTTATCGGTGGACAAGAGACCCAGTACTTC.

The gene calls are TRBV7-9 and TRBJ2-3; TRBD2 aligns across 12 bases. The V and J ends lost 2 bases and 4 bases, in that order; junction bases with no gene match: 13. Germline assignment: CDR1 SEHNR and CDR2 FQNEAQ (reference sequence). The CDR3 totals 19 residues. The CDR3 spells CASSLRVLAGGMTADTQYF. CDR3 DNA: TGTGCCAGCAGCTTAAGGGTCCTAGCGGGGGGGATGACGGCAGATACGCAGTATTTT.

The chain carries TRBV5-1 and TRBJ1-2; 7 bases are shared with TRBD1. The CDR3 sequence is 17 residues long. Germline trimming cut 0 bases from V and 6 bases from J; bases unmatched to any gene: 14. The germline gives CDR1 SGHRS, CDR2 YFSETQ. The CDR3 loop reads CASSLGLGTDRANGYTF. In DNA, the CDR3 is TGCGCCAGCAGCTTGGGGTTGGGAACCGACAGGGCTAATGGCTACACCTTC.

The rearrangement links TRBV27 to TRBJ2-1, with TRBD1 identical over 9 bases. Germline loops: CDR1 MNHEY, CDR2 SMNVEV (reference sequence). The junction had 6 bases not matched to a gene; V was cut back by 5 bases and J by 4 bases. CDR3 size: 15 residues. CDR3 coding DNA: TGTGCCAGCAGTCGTGGGACAGGGAAGTACAATGAGCAGTTCTTC. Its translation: CASSRGTGKYNEQFF.